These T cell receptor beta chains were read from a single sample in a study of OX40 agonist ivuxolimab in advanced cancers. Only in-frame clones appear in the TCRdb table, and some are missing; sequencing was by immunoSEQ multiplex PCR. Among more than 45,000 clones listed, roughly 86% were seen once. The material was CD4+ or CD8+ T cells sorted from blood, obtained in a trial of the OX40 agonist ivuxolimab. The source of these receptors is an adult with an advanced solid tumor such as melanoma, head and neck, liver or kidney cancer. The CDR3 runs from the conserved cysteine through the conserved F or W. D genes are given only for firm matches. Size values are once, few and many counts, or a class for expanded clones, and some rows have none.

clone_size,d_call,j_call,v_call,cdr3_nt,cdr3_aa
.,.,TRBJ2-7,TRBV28,TGTGCCAGCAGTAAGACATTGGTCCCTCACTACGAGCAGTACTTC,CASSKTLVPHYEQYF
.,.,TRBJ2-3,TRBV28,TGTGCCAGCAGTTTATACAGTGGGGGTAGCACAGATACGCAGTATTTT,CASSLYSGGSTDTQYF
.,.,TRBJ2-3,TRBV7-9,TGTGCCAGCAGCTTATGGTTACAGGTCACAGATACGCAGTATTTT,CASSLWLQVTDTQYF
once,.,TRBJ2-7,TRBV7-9,TGTGCCAGCAGCCCACAACCAACCGACGGGTACGAGCAGTACTTC,CASSPQPTDGYEQYF
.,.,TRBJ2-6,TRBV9,TGTGCCAGCAGCGTAGCCTTCGCAGGGGTGGGAGGGGCCAACGTCCTGACTTTC,CASSVAFAGVGGANVLTF
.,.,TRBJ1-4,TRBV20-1,TGCAGTGCGAGTCGCAGGGAAAAACTGTTTTTT,CSASRREKLFF
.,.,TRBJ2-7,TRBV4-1,TGCGCCAGCAGCCAAGATCGTCGGACTCTATACGAGCAGTACTTC,CASSQDRRTLYEQYF
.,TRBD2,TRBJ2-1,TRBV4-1,TGCGCCAGCAGCCGCCAAACTAGCGGGAGTTACAATGAGCAGTTCTTC,CASSRQTSGSYNEQFF
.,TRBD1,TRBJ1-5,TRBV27,TGTGCCAGCAGGCCGAGACAGGGGTTGTATAGCAATCAGCCCCAGCATTTT,CASRPRQGLYSNQPQHF
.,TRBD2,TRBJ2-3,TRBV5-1,TGCGCCAGCAGCTCGGGACTAGCGGGAGGCCCCCTTAGCACAGATACGCAGTATTTT,CASSSGLAGGPLSTDTQYF
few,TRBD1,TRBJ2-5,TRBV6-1,TGTGCCAGCAGTGAATTCAACAGGGGGGAGACCCAGTACTTC,CASSEFNRGETQYF
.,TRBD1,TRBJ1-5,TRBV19,TGTGCCAGTAGTGACCCCTACCGGGACAGGGGGCCGGGCAATCAGCCCCAGCATTTT,CASSDPYRDRGPGNQPQHF
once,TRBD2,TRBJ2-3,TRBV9,TGTGCCAGCAGCATACCCAGGGCAGGGTCAAGGGAGGGCCTTCTCACAGATACGCAGTATTTT,CASSIPRAGSREGLLTDTQYF
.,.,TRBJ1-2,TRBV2,TGTGCCAGCAGAGGTCGACTGCTCCACTATGGCTACACCTTC,CASRGRLLHYGYTF
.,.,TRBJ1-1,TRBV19,TGTGCCAGTAGCAGCAGGGATGGAGGAGCTTTCTTT,CASSSRDGGAFF
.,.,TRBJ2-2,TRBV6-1,TGTGCCAGCAGGGAGGGACGGTTAGGCACCGGGGAGCTGTTTTTT,CASREGRLGTGELFF
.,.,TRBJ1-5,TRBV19,TGTGCCAGTAGTGTTAAGCATCAGCCCCAGCATTTT,CASSVKHQPQHF
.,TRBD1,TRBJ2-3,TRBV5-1,TGCGCCAGCAGCTGGACAGGGCCGGCAGATACGCAGTATTTT,CASSWTGPADTQYF
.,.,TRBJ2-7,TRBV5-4,TGTGCCAGCAGCTGGAACGACCCGGGACAGCAGTACTTC,CASSWNDPGQQYF
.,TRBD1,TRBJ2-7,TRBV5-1,TGCGCCAGCAGCTCCGGACAGGGGGCCTACGAGCAGTACTTC,CASSSGQGAYEQYF
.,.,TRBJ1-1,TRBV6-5,TGTGCCAGCAGTTACCGGACGACAAGAACGAACACTGAAGCTTTCTTT,CASSYRTTRTNTEAFF
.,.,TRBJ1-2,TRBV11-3,TGTGCCAGCAGCTCCCCCGAGGACTATGGCTACACCTTC,CASSSPEDYGYTF
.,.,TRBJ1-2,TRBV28,TGTGCCAGCAGTTTAGGGGTTAACTATGGCTACACCTTC,CASSLGVNYGYTF
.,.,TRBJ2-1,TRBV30,TGTGCCTGGAGGGCAGTAGTTTGGCCTGAGCAGTTCTTC,CAWRAVVWPEQFF
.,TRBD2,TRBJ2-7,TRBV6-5,TGTGCCAGCAGACAGACAAGCGGGAGCGAGCAGTACTTC,CASRQTSGSEQYF
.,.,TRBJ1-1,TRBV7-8,TGTGCCAGCAGCTCGGGTCCCGGGGGAACCACTGAAGCTTTCTTT,CASSSGPGGTTEAFF
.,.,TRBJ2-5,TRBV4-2,TGTGCCAGCAGCCAAGATGAGGGTTTGGGGCCTTCGGAGACCCAGTACTTC,CASSQDEGLGPSETQYF
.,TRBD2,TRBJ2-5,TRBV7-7,TGTGCTAGCAGCTTATCTAGCGGGAGTAATCAAGAGACCCAGTACTTC,CASSLSSGSNQETQYF